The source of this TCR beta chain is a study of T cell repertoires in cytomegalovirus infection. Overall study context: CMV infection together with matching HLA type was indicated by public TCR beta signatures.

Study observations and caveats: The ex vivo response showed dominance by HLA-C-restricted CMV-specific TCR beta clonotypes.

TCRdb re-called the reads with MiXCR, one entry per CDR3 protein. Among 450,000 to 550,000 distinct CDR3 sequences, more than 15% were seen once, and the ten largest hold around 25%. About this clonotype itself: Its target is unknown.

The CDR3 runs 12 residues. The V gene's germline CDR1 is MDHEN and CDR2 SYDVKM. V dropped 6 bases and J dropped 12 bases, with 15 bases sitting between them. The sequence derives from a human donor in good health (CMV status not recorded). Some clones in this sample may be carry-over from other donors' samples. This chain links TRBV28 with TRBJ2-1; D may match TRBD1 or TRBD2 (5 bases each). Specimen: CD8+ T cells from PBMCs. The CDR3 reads CASSPGTPGQFF. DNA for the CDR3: TGTGCCAGCAGCCCCGGGACCCCGGGGCAGTTCTTC. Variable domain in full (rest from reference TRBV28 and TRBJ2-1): DVKVTQSSRYLVKRTGEKVFLECVQDMDHENMFWYRQDPGLGLRLIYFSYDVKMKEKGDIPEGYSVSREKKERFSLILESASTNQTSMYLCASSPGTPGQFFGPGTRLTVL.